A selection of T cell receptor beta chains follows, all from one sample in a study of regulatory T cells in long-lasting Graves disease. TCRdb re-called the multiplex PCR reads through MiXCR, storing one row per CDR3 protein. The table includes about 420,000 distinct CDR3 sequences, 16% detected once. The same data also went into a second study, on T cells in Graves' hyperthyroidism and ophthalmopathy.

The sequencing here drew on peripheral blood mononuclear cells (PBMCs), taken at new diagnosis, from a patient treated with antithyroid drugs. The receptors were gathered from a woman aged 18-29 years with Graves disease. Both conserved end residues are part of each CDR3. Each record gives: CDR3 DNA, CDR3 protein, D gene, clone size, J gene, V gene. A D gene is named only where the DNA matches it firmly. For some rows the clone size is stated as once, few or many, or as a class when expanded; others skip it.

CDR3nt: TGTGCCAGCAGCTTCGGGACAGCTACTAGCACAGATACGCAGTATTTT
CDR3aa: CASSFGTATSTDTQYF
d_gene: TRBD1
abundance: many
j_gene: TRBJ2-3
v_gene: TRBV2

CDR3nt: TGTGCCAGCACCAGCGGGAGGGCCTCGGGTTACGAGCAGTACTTC
CDR3aa: CASTSGRASGYEQYF
d_gene: TRBD2
abundance: many
j_gene: TRBJ2-7
v_gene: TRBV11-2

CDR3nt: TGCAGTGCTAGTGACAGGGGAAGCTCTGGAAACACCATATATTTT
CDR3aa: CSASDRGSSGNTIYF
d_gene: TRBD1
abundance: once
j_gene: TRBJ1-3
v_gene: TRBV20-1

CDR3nt: TGTGCCAGCAGTTTATTAGACCCTCGGTTGGCTTTCTTT
CDR3aa: CASSLLDPRLAFF
d_gene: -
abundance: few
j_gene: TRBJ1-1
v_gene: TRBV28

CDR3nt: TGTGCCAGCACTCGGCAGGGCGGCGAGACCCAGTACTTC
CDR3aa: CASTRQGGETQYF
d_gene: -
abundance: many
j_gene: TRBJ2-5
v_gene: TRBV6-2/TRBV6-3

CDR3nt: TGTGCCAGCAGCTTAGCACAGGAAGAAAATGAAGCTTTCTTT
CDR3aa: CASSLAQEENEAFF
d_gene: -
abundance: few
j_gene: TRBJ1-1
v_gene: TRBV7-9

CDR3nt: TGTGCCAGCAGTTCGATGTCCCCCCTGGGGGGACAGCCCCAGCATTTT
CDR3aa: CASSSMSPLGGQPQHF
d_gene: -
abundance: few
j_gene: TRBJ1-5
v_gene: TRBV28

CDR3nt: TGTGCCAGCAGCCAAGATGTCAAAAATGGGGCCAACGTCCTGACTTTC
CDR3aa: CASSQDVKNGANVLTF
d_gene: -
abundance: -
j_gene: TRBJ2-6
v_gene: TRBV3-1

CDR3nt: TGTGCCAGCTCACCGGACGATTGGGACCCCAGCGGGGAGACCCAGTACTTC
CDR3aa: CASSPDDWDPSGETQYF
d_gene: -
abundance: many
j_gene: TRBJ2-5
v_gene: TRBV18

CDR3nt: TGTGCCAGCAGTTTTCGCATGACTGAAGCTTTCTTT
CDR3aa: CASSFRMTEAFF
d_gene: -
abundance: many
j_gene: TRBJ1-1
v_gene: TRBV28

CDR3nt: TGCAGCGTTGAGCTGGGAAGTACCTATGGCTACACCTTC
CDR3aa: CSVELGSTYGYTF
d_gene: -
abundance: few
j_gene: TRBJ1-2
v_gene: TRBV29-1

CDR3nt: TGTGCCAGCAGTCCAACTAGCGGACCCACAGATACGCAGTATTTT
CDR3aa: CASSPTSGPTDTQYF
d_gene: TRBD2
abundance: many
j_gene: TRBJ2-3
v_gene: TRBV6-1

CDR3nt: TGTGCCAGCAGTCCCCCGAGAGAGAACACTGAAGCTTTCTTT
CDR3aa: CASSPPRENTEAFF
d_gene: -
abundance: many
j_gene: TRBJ1-1
v_gene: TRBV28

CDR3nt: TGTGCCAGCAAAAACAGCGGGTATGACAATGAGCAGTTCTTC
CDR3aa: CASKNSGYDNEQFF
d_gene: -
abundance: few
j_gene: TRBJ2-1
v_gene: TRBV19

CDR3nt: TGTGCCAGCAGTTACGGGGAGACCCAGTACTTC
CDR3aa: CASSYGETQYF
d_gene: -
abundance: many
j_gene: TRBJ2-5
v_gene: TRBV6-9

CDR3nt: TGTGCCAGCAGTTTAGGTACTGGGCAGTTCTTC
CDR3aa: CASSLGTGQFF
d_gene: -
abundance: -
j_gene: TRBJ2-1
v_gene: TRBV28

CDR3nt: TGTGCCAGCAGCCCCCGGGACAGGTGGGACATTCAGTACTTC
CDR3aa: CASSPRDRWDIQYF
d_gene: TRBD1
abundance: -
j_gene: TRBJ2-4
v_gene: TRBV13

CDR3nt: TGTGCCAGCAGCTTGGCCGCGGGGAGATATTGGAACACCATATATTTT
CDR3aa: CASSLAAGRYWNTIYF
d_gene: -
abundance: once
j_gene: TRBJ1-3
v_gene: TRBV5-8

CDR3nt: TGTGCTAGTGGCCCAAACCCAGATACGCAGTATTTT
CDR3aa: CASGPNPDTQYF
d_gene: -
abundance: few
j_gene: TRBJ2-3
v_gene: TRBV12-5

CDR3nt: TGTGCCAGCAGCTTAGGTCATATAACCTCTAAGTTCTTC
CDR3aa: CASSLGHITSKFF
d_gene: -
abundance: few
j_gene: TRBJ2-1
v_gene: TRBV7-9

CDR3nt: TGTGCCAGCAACCCGACTTGGGTCGGGGTTTCCAATGAGCAGTTCTTC
CDR3aa: CASNPTWVGVSNEQFF
d_gene: -
abundance: many
j_gene: TRBJ2-1
v_gene: TRBV11-2

CDR3nt: TGTGCCACCGCCCGAGCGGGAGGATACAATGAGCAGTTCTTC
CDR3aa: CATARAGGYNEQFF
d_gene: TRBD2
abundance: few
j_gene: TRBJ2-1
v_gene: TRBV6-1

CDR3nt: TGTGCCAGCAGTGAAGCAAGCTGGACAGGGGGCCTCAATGAGCAGTTCTTC
CDR3aa: CASSEASWTGGLNEQFF
d_gene: TRBD1
abundance: -
j_gene: TRBJ2-1
v_gene: TRBV2

CDR3nt: TGTGCCAGCAGCTCCCCCCCTCTCGAGCAGTACTTC
CDR3aa: CASSSPPLEQYF
d_gene: -
abundance: -
j_gene: TRBJ2-7
v_gene: TRBV5-5

CDR3nt: TGTGCCAGCACCCGTGCGGGACTCCAGGCCTACGAGCAGTACTTC
CDR3aa: CASTRAGLQAYEQYF
d_gene: -
abundance: many
j_gene: TRBJ2-7
v_gene: TRBV12-3/TRBV12-4

CDR3nt: TGCAGTGCTCCCTCCAGTGGAGCGGGAGAGGCCTACGAGCAGTACTTC
CDR3aa: CSAPSSGAGEAYEQYF
d_gene: TRBD2
abundance: many
j_gene: TRBJ2-7
v_gene: TRBV20-1

CDR3nt: TGTGCCAGCAGCTGGACAGGGCTTTCCTACGAGCAGTACTTC
CDR3aa: CASSWTGLSYEQYF
d_gene: TRBD1
abundance: many
j_gene: TRBJ2-7
v_gene: TRBV6-1

CDR3nt: TGTGCCAGCAGTTTATGGGTCAGGGGTCCGGGAAACACCGGGGAGCTGTTTTTT
CDR3aa: CASSLWVRGPGNTGELFF
d_gene: -
abundance: few
j_gene: TRBJ2-2
v_gene: TRBV28

CDR3nt: TGTGCCAGCAGCCGGGACGGAGAAGCTTTCTTT
CDR3aa: CASSRDGEAFF
d_gene: -
abundance: many
j_gene: TRBJ1-1
v_gene: TRBV2

CDR3nt: TGTGCCAGCTCACCACTAACAAGCATCAATGAGCAGTTCTTC
CDR3aa: CASSPLTSINEQFF
d_gene: -
abundance: many
j_gene: TRBJ2-1
v_gene: TRBV18

CDR3nt: TGTGCCAGCAGTTTATGGGGAAGCTCCTACGAGCAGTACTTC
CDR3aa: CASSLWGSSYEQYF
d_gene: -
abundance: many
j_gene: TRBJ2-7
v_gene: TRBV28

CDR3nt: TGTGCCACCAGCAGAGGAAGGGTAAGGGACAACGCCAATCAGCCCCAGCATTTT
CDR3aa: CATSRGRVRDNANQPQHF
d_gene: -
abundance: -
j_gene: TRBJ1-5
v_gene: TRBV15

CDR3nt: TGTGCCAGCAGTTTAATGGCAGTTCGTACCTACAATGAGCAGTTCTTC
CDR3aa: CASSLMAVRTYNEQFF
d_gene: -
abundance: many
j_gene: TRBJ2-1
v_gene: TRBV28

CDR3nt: TGTGCCAGCACCTCTAGCGGAACTAGCACAGATACGCAGTATTTT
CDR3aa: CASTSSGTSTDTQYF
d_gene: TRBD2
abundance: many
j_gene: TRBJ2-3
v_gene: TRBV6-1

CDR3nt: TGCGCCAGCAGCTTCAGAGAGCCGATCTCCTATAGCAATCAGCCCCAGCATTTT
CDR3aa: CASSFREPISYSNQPQHF
d_gene: -
abundance: few
j_gene: TRBJ1-5
v_gene: TRBV5-1